The clone carrying this T cell receptor (beta chain) came up a few times. The PCR that amplified TCRs ran for 15 to 25 cycles, relying on a constant-region primer and a V-primer adapter. Each CDR3 protein is one row after TCRdb ran MiXCR on the reads. Of about 52,000 distinct CDR3 sequences listed, around 34% are singletons. Time point defined: after trial treatment. The treatment is: LDRT plus nivolumab, ipilimumab, low-dose cyclophosphamide and aspirin (RACIN trial). This entry is derived from a study of low-dose radiotherapy and immunotherapy resistance in tumors. The material was PBMCs, obtained after low-dose radiotherapy plus immunotherapy. This clonotype was obtained from a male donor with rectosigmoid adenocarcinoma.

The DNA for the CDR3 is TGTGCCAGCAGGGGAGAAGGAAACACCATATATTTT. It yields the protein CASRGEGNTIYF. The chain joins TRBV7-3 to TRBJ1-3; D is undetermined. CDR3 length: 12 amino acids. V was shortened by 6 bases and J by 4 bases, with 7 bases between the two germline ends. Germline V gene sequence: CDR1 SGHTA, CDR2 FQGTGA.